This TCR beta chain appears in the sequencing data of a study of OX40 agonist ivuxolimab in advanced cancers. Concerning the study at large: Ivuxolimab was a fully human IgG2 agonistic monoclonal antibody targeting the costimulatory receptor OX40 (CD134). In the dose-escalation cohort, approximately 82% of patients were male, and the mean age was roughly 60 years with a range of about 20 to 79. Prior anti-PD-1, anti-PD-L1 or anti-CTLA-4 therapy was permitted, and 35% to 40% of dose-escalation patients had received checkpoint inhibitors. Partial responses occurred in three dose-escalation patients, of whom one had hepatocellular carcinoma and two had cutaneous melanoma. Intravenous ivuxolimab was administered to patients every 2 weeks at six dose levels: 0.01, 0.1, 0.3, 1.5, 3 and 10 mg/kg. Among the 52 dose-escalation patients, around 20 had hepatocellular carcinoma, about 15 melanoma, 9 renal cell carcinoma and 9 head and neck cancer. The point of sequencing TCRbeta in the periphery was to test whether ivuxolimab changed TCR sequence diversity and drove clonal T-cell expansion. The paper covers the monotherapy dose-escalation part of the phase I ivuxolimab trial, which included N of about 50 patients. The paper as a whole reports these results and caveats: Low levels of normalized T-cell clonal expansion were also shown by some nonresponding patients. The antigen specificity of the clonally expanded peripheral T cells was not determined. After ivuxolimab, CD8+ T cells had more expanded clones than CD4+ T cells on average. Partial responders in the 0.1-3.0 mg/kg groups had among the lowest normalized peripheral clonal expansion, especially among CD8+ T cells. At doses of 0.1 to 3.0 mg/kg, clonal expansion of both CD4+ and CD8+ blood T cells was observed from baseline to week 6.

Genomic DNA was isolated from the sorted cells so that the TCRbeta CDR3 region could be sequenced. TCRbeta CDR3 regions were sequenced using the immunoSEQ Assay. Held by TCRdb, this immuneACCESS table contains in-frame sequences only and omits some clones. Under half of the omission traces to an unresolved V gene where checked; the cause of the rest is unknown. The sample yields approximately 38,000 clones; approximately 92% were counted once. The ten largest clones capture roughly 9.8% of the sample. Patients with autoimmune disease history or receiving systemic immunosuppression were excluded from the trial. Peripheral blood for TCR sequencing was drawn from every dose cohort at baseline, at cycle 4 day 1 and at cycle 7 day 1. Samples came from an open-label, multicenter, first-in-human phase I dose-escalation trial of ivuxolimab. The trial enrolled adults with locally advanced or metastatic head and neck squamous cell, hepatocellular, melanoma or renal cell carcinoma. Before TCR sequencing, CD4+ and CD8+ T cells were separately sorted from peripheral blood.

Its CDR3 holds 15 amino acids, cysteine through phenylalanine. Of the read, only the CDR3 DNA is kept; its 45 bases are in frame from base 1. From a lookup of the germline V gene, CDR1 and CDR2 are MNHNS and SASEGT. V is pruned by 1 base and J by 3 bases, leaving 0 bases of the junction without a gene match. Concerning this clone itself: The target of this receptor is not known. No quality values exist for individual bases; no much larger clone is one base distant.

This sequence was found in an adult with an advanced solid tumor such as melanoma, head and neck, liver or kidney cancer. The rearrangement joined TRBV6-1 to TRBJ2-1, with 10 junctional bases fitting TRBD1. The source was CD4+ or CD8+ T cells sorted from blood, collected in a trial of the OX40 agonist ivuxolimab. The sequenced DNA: TGTGCCAGCAGTGAAGGGACAGGGGGCTACAATGAGCAGTTCTTC. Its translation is CASSEGTGGYNEQFF.